The T cell receptor (beta chain) under discussion was sequenced for a study of CD8 T cells in Susac syndrome. The CDR3 is 15 residues long. Trimming removed 9 bases from V and 0 bases from J, with 15 bases in between. CDR1 and CDR2 from the germline V gene are MGHDK and SYGVNS. The T cells that were sequenced for TCR beta were CD8+ and CD4+ cells from blood. RNA was extracted with the RNeasy kit, and a quantity of 0.5 to 1 ug was reverse transcribed using random hexamers. TCRdb independently ran MiXCR on the immunoSEQ multiplex PCR reads; one entry per CDR3 protein. The table has 330,000 or so distinct CDR3 sequences, roughly 85% seen once; the top ten hold 0.21%.

The clonotype was recovered from a human donor with multiple sclerosis. V gene TRBV25-1 combines with J gene TRBJ1-5; D is perhaps TRBD1 (5 bases). Sequenced sample: CD8+ T cells from PBMCs. The DNA for the CDR3 is TGTGCCAGGACGGGGCAGGGAGGTAGCAATCAGCCCCAGCATTTT. Amino acid sequence: CARTGQGGSNQPQHF.